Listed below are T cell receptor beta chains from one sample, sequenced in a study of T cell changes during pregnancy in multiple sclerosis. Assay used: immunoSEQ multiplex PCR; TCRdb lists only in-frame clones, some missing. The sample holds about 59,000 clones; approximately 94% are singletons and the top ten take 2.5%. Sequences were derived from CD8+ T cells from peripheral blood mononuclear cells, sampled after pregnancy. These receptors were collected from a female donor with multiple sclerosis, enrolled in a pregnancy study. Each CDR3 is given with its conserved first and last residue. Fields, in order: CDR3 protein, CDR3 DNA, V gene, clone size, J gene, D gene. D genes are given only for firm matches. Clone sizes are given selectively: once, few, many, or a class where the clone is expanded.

CDR3: CASSFGGHQPQHF
DNA: TGTGCCAGCAGTTTCGGGGGGCATCAGCCCCAGCATTTT
V: TRBV27
size: -
J: TRBJ1-5
D: -

CDR3: CASSPGGLGTQYF
DNA: TGTGCCAGCAGTCCAGGGGGCTTAGGGACCCAGTACTTC
V: TRBV28
size: -
J: TRBJ2-5
D: TRBD1

CDR3: CASSLEGGAEAFF
DNA: TGTGCCAGCAGCTTAGAGGGGGGGGCTGAAGCTTTCTTT
V: TRBV7-3
size: -
J: TRBJ1-1
D: -

CDR3: CASSIGGPSSYNEQFF
DNA: TGTGCCAGCAGTATCGGAGGCCCCAGCTCCTACAATGAGCAGTTCTTC
V: TRBV6-6
size: -
J: TRBJ2-1
D: -

CDR3: CASRAGSEWEYF
DNA: TGTGCCAGCAGAGCCGGGAGCGAATGGGAGTACTTC
V: TRBV2
size: -
J: TRBJ2-7
D: -

CDR3: CASSLGQGVAYGYTF
DNA: TGTGCCAGCAGCTTAGGACAGGGGGTTGCCTATGGCTACACCTTC
V: TRBV7-9
size: -
J: TRBJ1-2
D: TRBD1

CDR3: CASSEGTAEAFF
DNA: TGTGCCAGCAGTGAAGGGACAGCTGAAGCTTTCTTT
V: TRBV6-1
size: -
J: TRBJ1-1
D: -

CDR3: CAWSAETGTYNEQFF
DNA: TGTGCCTGGAGTGCCGAGACAGGCACCTACAATGAGCAGTTCTTC
V: TRBV30
size: -
J: TRBJ2-1
D: -

CDR3: CASSVGSPGYEQYF
DNA: TGTGCCAGTAGTGTCGGGAGTCCCGGATACGAGCAGTACTTC
V: TRBV19
size: once
J: TRBJ2-7
D: -

CDR3: CASSLNRGLSYNEQFF
DNA: TGTGCCAGCAGCTTAAACAGGGGGCTCTCCTACAATGAGCAGTTCTTC
V: TRBV11-2
size: -
J: TRBJ2-1
D: TRBD1

CDR3: CASSYGNWGEKLFF
DNA: TGTGCCAGTAGTTACGGGAATTGGGGTGAAAAACTGTTTTTT
V: TRBV19
size: -
J: TRBJ1-4
D: -

CDR3: CASSIREVDNQPQHF
DNA: TGTGCCAGTAGTATCAGGGAAGTGGACAATCAGCCCCAGCATTTT
V: TRBV19
size: -
J: TRBJ1-5
D: -

CDR3: CASSTGQGSGNTEAFF
DNA: TGTGCCAGCAGCACCGGACAGGGGTCAGGTAACACTGAAGCTTTCTTT
V: TRBV13
size: -
J: TRBJ1-1
D: TRBD1

CDR3: CASSQTYRDRETPYSYEQYF
DNA: TGCGCCAGCAGCCAAACCTACCGGGACAGGGAAACCCCTTACTCCTACGAGCAGTACTTC
V: TRBV4-3
size: -
J: TRBJ2-7
D: TRBD1

CDR3: CAWSVTNTDTQYF
DNA: TGTGCCTGGAGTGTAACAAACACAGATACGCAGTATTTT
V: TRBV30
size: -
J: TRBJ2-3
D: -

CDR3: CASSLAGSAFF
DNA: TGCGCCAGCAGCTTGGCCGGGAGTGCTTTCTTT
V: TRBV5-1
size: -
J: TRBJ1-1
D: -

CDR3: CASSLYGEGNEQFF
DNA: TGCGCCAGCAGCTTGTATGGGGAGGGCAATGAGCAGTTCTTC
V: TRBV5-1
size: -
J: TRBJ2-1
D: TRBD2

CDR3: CASGRHKAGELFF
DNA: TGTGCCTCCGGGAGGCATAAAGCCGGGGAGCTGTTTTTT
V: TRBV9
size: -
J: TRBJ2-2
D: TRBD2

CDR3: CASSSLGGEQYF
DNA: TGTGCCAGCAGTTCTCTAGGGGGCGAGCAGTACTTC
V: TRBV13
size: -
J: TRBJ2-7
D: -

CDR3: CASSRGGLYEQYF
DNA: TGTGCCAGCAGCCGGGGGGGACTCTACGAGCAGTACTTC
V: TRBV16
size: once
J: TRBJ2-7
D: TRBD2

CDR3: CASSLDFHSYGYTF
DNA: TGTGCCAGCAGCTTAGACTTCCACAGTTATGGCTACACCTTC
V: TRBV7-6
size: -
J: TRBJ1-2
D: -

CDR3: CASSLDRGHEQYF
DNA: TGTGCCAGCAGCTTGGACAGGGGCCACGAGCAGTACTTC
V: TRBV2
size: -
J: TRBJ2-7
D: TRBD1

CDR3: CASSVGRDEAFF
DNA: TGTGCCAGCAGCGTAGGGAGGGATGAAGCTTTCTTT
V: TRBV9
size: -
J: TRBJ1-1
D: -

CDR3: CATQPGANYGYTF
DNA: TGTGCCACCCAGCCGGGAGCTAACTATGGCTACACCTTC
V: TRBV19
size: -
J: TRBJ1-2
D: -

CDR3: CASSVATSGSYNEQFF
DNA: TGTGCCAGCAGCGTAGCGACTAGCGGGAGCTACAATGAGCAGTTCTTC
V: TRBV9
size: -
J: TRBJ2-1
D: TRBD2

CDR3: CASSFRGLVAYEQYF
DNA: TGTGCCAGCAGTTTCCGGGGACTAGTCGCCTACGAGCAGTACTTC
V: TRBV28
size: -
J: TRBJ2-7
D: TRBD2

CDR3: CASSDRNQETQYF
DNA: TGTGCCAGCAGCGACAGAAACCAAGAGACCCAGTACTTC
V: TRBV6-6
size: -
J: TRBJ2-5
D: -

CDR3: CASSQDSSSYNEQFF
DNA: TGCGCCAGCAGCCAAGACTCGAGCTCCTACAATGAGCAGTTCTTC
V: TRBV4-1
size: -
J: TRBJ2-1
D: -

CDR3: CASSSSDAGELFF
DNA: TGTGCCAGTAGTTCTAGCGATGCCGGGGAGCTGTTTTTT
V: TRBV19
size: -
J: TRBJ2-2
D: -

CDR3: CASSLSGVYNEQFF
DNA: TGTGCCAGCAGCTTAAGCGGGGTATACAATGAGCAGTTCTTC
V: TRBV7-6
size: -
J: TRBJ2-1
D: TRBD2

CDR3: CASSSLQGTYNEQFF
DNA: TGCGCCAGCAGCTCGTTACAGGGTACCTACAATGAGCAGTTCTTC
V: TRBV5-1
size: -
J: TRBJ2-1
D: -

CDR3: CASSFRGGYNEQFF
DNA: TGTGCCAGCAGTTTTAGAGGGGGCTACAATGAGCAGTTCTTC
V: TRBV27
size: -
J: TRBJ2-1
D: -

CDR3: CASSTRPAGASTDTQYF
DNA: TGTGCCAGCAGCACCCGCCCGGCGGGGGCTAGCACAGATACGCAGTATTTT
V: TRBV7-8
size: -
J: TRBJ2-3
D: -

CDR3: CASSAKPGTSGSDTQYF
DNA: TGTGCCAGCAGCGCTAAACCCGGGACTAGCGGGTCGGATACGCAGTATTTT
V: TRBV9
size: -
J: TRBJ2-3
D: TRBD2

CDR3: CASSLSAIYGYTF
DNA: TGTGCCAGCAGTTTATCCGCGATCTATGGCTACACCTTC
V: TRBV28
size: -
J: TRBJ1-2
D: -

CDR3: CASSDPGGRNYGYTF
DNA: TGTGCCAGCAGTGATCCGGGGGGAAGGAACTATGGCTACACCTTC
V: TRBV2
size: -
J: TRBJ1-2
D: -

CDR3: CASSQREVNTGELFF
DNA: TGTGCCAGCAGTCAGAGAGAGGTGAACACCGGGGAGCTGTTTTTT
V: TRBV28
size: -
J: TRBJ2-2
D: -

CDR3: CASSGQENYEQYF
DNA: TGTGCCAGTTCGGGACAGGAGAACTACGAGCAGTACTTC
V: TRBV2
size: -
J: TRBJ2-7
D: TRBD1

CDR3: CASSQVRDYEQYF
DNA: TGCGCCAGCAGCCAAGTCCGAGACTACGAGCAGTACTTC
V: TRBV4-1
size: -
J: TRBJ2-7
D: -

CDR3: CASSLGLVGINEQFF
DNA: TGTGCCAGCAGCTTAGGGCTAGTCGGCATCAATGAGCAGTTCTTC
V: TRBV7-9
size: -
J: TRBJ2-1
D: -

CDR3: CASSEIAGDGGNEQFF
DNA: TGTGCCAGCAGTGAAATAGCGGGAGATGGGGGGAATGAGCAGTTCTTC
V: TRBV6-1
size: -
J: TRBJ2-1
D: TRBD2

CDR3: CASSQRTSGRNEQFF
DNA: TGCGCCAGCAGCCAGAGGACTAGCGGGAGAAATGAGCAGTTCTTC
V: TRBV4-1
size: -
J: TRBJ2-1
D: TRBD2

CDR3: CASSLRGEGRPYEQYF
DNA: TGCGCCAGCAGCTTGAGAGGGGAGGGACGGCCCTACGAGCAGTACTTC
V: TRBV5-1
size: once
J: TRBJ2-7
D: TRBD2

CDR3: CATGTGREGYTF
DNA: TGTGCCACCGGGACAGGGAGAGAAGGCTACACCTTC
V: TRBV10-3
size: -
J: TRBJ1-2
D: TRBD1

CDR3: CASSLARNYGYTF
DNA: TGCGCCAGCAGCTTGGCACGGAACTATGGCTACACCTTC
V: TRBV5-1
size: -
J: TRBJ1-2
D: -

CDR3: CASSLWTGGNYEQYF
DNA: TGTGCCAGCAGCTTATGGACAGGAGGTAACTACGAGCAGTACTTC
V: TRBV7-2
size: -
J: TRBJ2-7
D: TRBD1

CDR3: CASSFGTLNYEQYF
DNA: TGTGCCAGCAGCTTCGGGACACTGAACTACGAGCAGTACTTC
V: TRBV5-4
size: -
J: TRBJ2-7
D: -

CDR3: CASSLPDTSTEAFF
DNA: TGTGCCAGCAGTTTACCCGACACAAGCACTGAAGCTTTCTTT
V: TRBV28
size: -
J: TRBJ1-1
D: -

CDR3: CASSLSGLAGYETQYF
DNA: TGTGCCAGCAGTTTATCGGGGCTAGCGGGGTATGAGACCCAGTACTTC
V: TRBV27
size: -
J: TRBJ2-5
D: TRBD2

CDR3: CASSGRSGKLSEQFF
DNA: TGTGCCAGCAGCGGTCGGTCAGGGAAGTTATCAGAGCAGTTCTTC
V: TRBV9
size: once
J: TRBJ2-1
D: -

CDR3: CASRSSYEQYF
DNA: TGTGCCAGCCGTAGCTCCTACGAGCAGTACTTC
V: TRBV27
size: -
J: TRBJ2-7
D: -

CDR3: CASSPTDRDPTNTIYF
DNA: TGTGCCAGCAGCCCAACGGACAGGGACCCTACAAACACCATATATTTT
V: TRBV7-2
size: -
J: TRBJ1-3
D: TRBD1

CDR3: CASSLVESGQPQHF
DNA: TGTGCCAGCAGCTTGGTGGAAAGCGGGCAGCCCCAGCATTTT
V: TRBV5-8
size: -
J: TRBJ1-5
D: -

CDR3: CATSGQLYEQYF
DNA: TGCGCCACCTCGGGACAACTATACGAGCAGTACTTC
V: TRBV10-2
size: once
J: TRBJ2-7
D: -

CDR3: CASGSPEQFF
DNA: TGTGCCAGCGGTAGCCCCGAGCAGTTCTTC
V: TRBV6-6
size: -
J: TRBJ2-1
D: -